The clone carrying this T cell receptor beta chain was seen a single time. The antigen remains undetermined. This specimen comes from a study of shared clonotypes between healthy human individuals. Study summary: Per-donor plates numbered three CD4 naive, three CD4 memory, two CD8 naive and one CD8 memory. Study observations and caveats: Compared with memory subsets, naive subsets generally had larger estimated richness.

The CDR3 has 16 residues. With V trimmed by 6 bases and J by 0 bases, 8 bases remained unmatched. Germline V gene lookup returns CDR1 SGHDN and CDR2 FVKESK. In the authors' workflow: Because ImmunoSEQ provided only junction sequences with no quality scores, the filtering differed. Repertoires were generated with immunoSEQ multiplex PCR, while TCRdb's copy carries only in-frame clones and drops some. From that table come the V and J calls and clone size; the DNA was used to work out D and trimming. This sample has approximately 2,300,000 clones, with around 90% found just once. The chain recombines TRBV14 with TRBJ1-2, with TRBD1 identical over 9 bases. Input material: naive CD4+ T cells from PBMCs. Subset of the sample: CD45RA+ positively selected. The receptor was derived from a man between 18 and 35 years old in good health. Some clones in this sample may be carry-over from other donors' samples. DNA for the CDR3: TGTGCCAGCAGTCGACAGGGGGTGTCAGCTAACTATGGCTACACCTTC. Translated: CASSRQGVSANYGYTF.